The 9 T cell receptor beta chains reported below all come from one sample, sequenced in a study of blood T cell repertoires in COVID-19. Clones were sequenced by immunoSEQ multiplex PCR, and TCRdb holds only the in-frame ones, with some missing. Of approximately 300,000 clones in the sample, around 85% are singletons; the top ten hold under 2%. Sequencing input: PBMCs or T cells enriched from blood (not recorded which). The origin of the receptors is a woman in her twenties or thirties who had been exposed to COVID-19.

The chain is built from TRBV5-1 and TRBJ1-5; no clear D. The V gene's germline CDR1 is SGHRS and CDR2 YFSETQ. Trimming cost V 2 bases and J 8 bases, with 17 bases left between them. The CDR3 has 15 residues. The CDR3 sequence is CASSLEVEEIKPQHF. In nucleotides, the CDR3 is TGCGCCAGCAGCTTAGAGGTGGAGGAGATCAAGCCCCAGCATTTT.

To note about this clone: Other DNA sequences of this sample code for an identical CDR3. The rearrangement uses TRBV28 and TRBJ1-3; D remains ambiguous. Germline V gene lookup returns CDR1 MDHEN and CDR2 SYDVKM. The CDR3 spans 13 residues. Trimming took off 5 bases at V and 3 bases at J, with 8 bases between the two ends. Written as DNA, the CDR3 is TGTGCCAGCAGTACTCGAGATGGAAACACCATATATTTT. Translation gives CASSTRDGNTIYF.

This clone came up once. The CDR3 DNA follows: TGTGCCAGCAGCTTCGGACAACGGGATGGCTACACCTTC. Amino acids: CASSFGQRDGYTF. V is TRBV28 and J is TRBJ1-2; possibly TRBD1 for D (5 bases). Trimming left V 6 bases short and J 6 bases short, with 14 bases between. The CDR3 length is 13 residues. Germline CDR1 MDHEN, CDR2 SYDVKM.

Concerning this clone: Different DNA sequences within this sample yield the same CDR3. The V call is TRBV12-3 or TRBV12-4, the J call TRBJ1-2, with D possibly TRBD1 on 6 matching bases. This CDR3 has 13 amino acids. The V gene lost 5 bases and the J gene lost 1 base, with 8 bases spanning the gap. The CDR3 DNA reads TGTGCCAGCAGTCCGGACAGTAACTATGGCTACACCTTC. Amino acid sequence: CASSPDSNYGYTF.

This clone came up once. CDR3 loop: CASSQFDRYTDTQYF. The CDR3 region has the DNA TGTGCCAGCAGCCAGTTCGACAGATATACAGATACGCAGTATTTT. V usage is TRBV14 and J usage is TRBJ2-3, with a tentative D call TRBD1 (5 bases). V was pared by 3 bases and J by 3 bases, with 13 bases between. The length of the CDR3 is 15 residues. CDR1 SGHDN and CDR2 FVKESK come from the germline V gene.

This clone was picked up one time. This chain uses TRBV28 with TRBJ1-1, with D perhaps TRBD1 (6 bases). The CDR3 runs 15 residues. V lost 8 bases to trimming and J lost 1 base, with 17 bases between them. Germline CDR1 MDHEN, CDR2 SYDVKM. CDR3 region: CASLSRGRGNTEAFF. As DNA, the CDR3 is TGTGCCAGCTTATCGAGGGGGAGAGGGAACACTGAAGCTTTCTTT.

CDR3 sequence: CASSESMAGRPDTQYF. CDR3 nucleotide sequence: TGTGCCAGCAGTGAATCCATGGCAGGGAGGCCAGATACGCAGTATTTT. V is TRBV6-1 and J is TRBJ2-3; a possible D gene is TRBD2 (6 bases). Trimming took off 2 bases at V and 4 bases at J, with 16 bases between the two ends. Germline lookup yields CDR1 MNHNS and CDR2 SASEGT. The CDR3 totals 16 residues.

This sequence joins TRBV28 and TRBJ1-2; 7 nucleotides align to TRBD1. Germline assignment: CDR1 MDHEN and CDR2 SYDVKM. V lost 1 base, J lost 3 bases, and 2 bases stayed unmatched. This CDR3 has 14 residues. The CDR3 spells CASSLYTGDYGYTF. For the CDR3, the DNA is TGTGCCAGCAGTTTATACACAGGGGACTATGGCTACACCTTC.

The V call is TRBV9, the J call TRBJ2-7; 8 positions agree with TRBD2. CDR1 and CDR2 from the germline V gene are SGDLS and YYNGEE. This CDR3 spans 17 amino acids. J lost 4 bases, V lost 9 bases, and 21 bases had no gene match. The CDR3 region has the DNA TGTGCCAACCAACCGTCTAGGGGACTAGAGGGTTTTTACGAGCAGTACTTC. Translation: CANQPSRGLEGFYEQYF. The whole variable domain, filled in from reference TRBV9 and TRBJ2-7, reads DSGVTQTPKHLITATGQRVTLRCSPRSGDLSVYWYQQSLDQGLQFLIQYYNGEERAKGNILERFSAQQFPDLHSELNLSSLELGDSALYFCANQPSRGLEGFYEQYFGPGTRLTVT.